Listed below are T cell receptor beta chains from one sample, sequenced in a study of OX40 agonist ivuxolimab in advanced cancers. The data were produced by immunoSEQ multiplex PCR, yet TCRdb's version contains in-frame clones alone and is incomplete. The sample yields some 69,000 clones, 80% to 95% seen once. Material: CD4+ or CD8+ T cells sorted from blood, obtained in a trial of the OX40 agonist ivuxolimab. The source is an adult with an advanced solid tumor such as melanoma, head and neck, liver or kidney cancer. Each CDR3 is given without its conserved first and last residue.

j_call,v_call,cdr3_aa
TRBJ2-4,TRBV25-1,ASSEGGWAKNIQY
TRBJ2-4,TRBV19,ASSIGQVENWVQY
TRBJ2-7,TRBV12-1,ASSFERGRTYEQY
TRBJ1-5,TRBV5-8,ASSSRVWGQPQH
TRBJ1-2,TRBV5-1,ASSLPGYGYT
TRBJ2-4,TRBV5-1,ASSLAGENIQY
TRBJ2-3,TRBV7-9,ASSLEGASTDTQY
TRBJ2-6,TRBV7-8,ASSLVRVSGANVLT
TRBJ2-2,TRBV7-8,ASSPGLMNTGELF
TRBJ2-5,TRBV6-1,ASRGDRRGPETQY
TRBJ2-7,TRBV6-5,ASSYRRAGSYEQY
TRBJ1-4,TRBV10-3,AISGDYSKLF
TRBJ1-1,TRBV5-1,ASSSGQAQGAF
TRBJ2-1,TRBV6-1,ASSETWTSYNEQF
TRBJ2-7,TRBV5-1,ASSSLAGGIGNEQY
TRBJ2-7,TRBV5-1,ASSLAGSEQY
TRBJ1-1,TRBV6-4,ASEVGNTEAF
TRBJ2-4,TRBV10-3,AISERGAVNIQY
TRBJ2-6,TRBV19,ASSIDGRTAASSGANVLT
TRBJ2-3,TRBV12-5,ASVMTGANTQY
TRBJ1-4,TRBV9,ASSVEVGPREKLF
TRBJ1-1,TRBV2,ASRPRGGVTEAF